The rows below give T cell receptor beta chains drawn from one sample of a study of cytomegalovirus exposure and HLA in healthy donors. Libraries were prepared by immunoSEQ multiplex PCR; TCRdb keeps only in-frame clonotypes and omits some of them. The sample lists approximately 250,000 clones; roughly 78% were seen once. Sequencing was done on a sample of PBMCs. The receptors derive from a boy younger than 18 in good health and CMV-seronegative. The conserved cysteine and the conserved F or W are not part of the CDR3 here.

j_call v_call cdr3_aa
TRBJ1-2 TRBV5-8 ASSLRTASYGYT
TRBJ2-3 TRBV5-4 ASRVRLGGTDTQY
TRBJ1-5 TRBV27 ASSLYPSTDPRDQPQH
TRBJ2-7 TRBV7-9 ASSSQGPDEQY
TRBJ2-7 TRBV4-2 ASSPGTALSYEQY
TRBJ1-2 TRBV6-1 ASSVARQIPRYYT
TRBJ2-7 TRBV27 ASSFVRGKRSYEQY
TRBJ1-2 TRBV6-1 ASSEMGGDGYT
TRBJ2-5 TRBV5-4 ASSFGRMWY
TRBJ2-3 TRBV30 AWSLTSGSTDTQY
TRBJ2-1 TRBV7-9 ASSPPGAYNEQF
TRBJ2-1 TRBV7-2 ASSGAGGPAEQF
TRBJ2-3 TRBV7-3 ASSLNPGLSDDTQY
TRBJ1-5 TRBV6-1 ASSGWTGSFNSNQPQH
TRBJ2-1 TRBV7-3 ASSLKGGGSKSSYNEQF
TRBJ1-3 TRBV5-1 ASSPNGGPHSGNTIY
TRBJ1-2 TRBV6-5 ASSYGQGAYGYT
TRBJ2-4 TRBV4-2 ASSQGGDRRQRKNIQY
TRBJ1-2 TRBV9 ASSALQAGGIGYT
TRBJ2-5 TRBV10-3 AISPQGAEETQY
TRBJ2-5 TRBV6-5 ASRNSGGRQETQY
TRBJ2-1 TRBV11-3 ASRELAGVMNEQF
TRBJ1-5 TRBV6-5 ASSQAGTQPQH
TRBJ2-5 TRBV23-1 ASSQSERETQY
TRBJ2-2 TRBV15 ATSSTWGFNTGELF
TRBJ1-4 TRBV29-1 SVGRTGAATNEKLF
TRBJ1-6 TRBV7-9 ASSFQTGSPLH
TRBJ2-6 TRBV9 ASSVKPILIGANVLT
TRBJ1-2 TRBV6-5 ATRDRSYYGYT
TRBJ2-7 TRBV6-5 ASYDRRTSEQY
TRBJ2-5 TRBV11-3 ASSLTQETQY
TRBJ2-3 TRBV18 ASSAWPSGSSTDTQY
TRBJ2-7 TRBV9 ASSTSGGTYEQY
TRBJ1-1 TRBV7-9 ASSREVGQMNTEAF
TRBJ1-2 TRBV11-3 ASSHLGNYGYT
TRBJ1-5 TRBV19 ASSGQAGQPQH
TRBJ1-2 TRBV5-6 VSSMTTGARGYT
TRBJ2-2 TRBV11-3 ASSLSTGELF
TRBJ1-1 TRBV14 ASSYNRLNTEAF
TRBJ2-7 TRBV11-3 ASSLILGSLAYEQY
TRBJ2-1 TRBV10-2 ASGSYNEQF
TRBJ2-7 TRBV7-9 ASSFSPYSYEQY
TRBJ2-1 TRBV13 ASSLGLRFSSGMDEQF
TRBJ1-1 TRBV10-2 ASIQGAVAF
TRBJ1-1 TRBV19 ASSADILSEAF
TRBJ2-4 TRBV30 AWSPGLVGGQGIQY
TRBJ1-3 TRBV12-5 ASGPIQTGAGNTIY
TRBJ1-1 TRBV2 ASSGTANTEAF
TRBJ2-2 TRBV5-6 ASSLGPPGSRPGELF
TRBJ1-2 TRBV11-2 ASLKGGPSNYGYT
TRBJ2-7 TRBV15 ATSRDQGWEREQY
TRBJ1-2 TRBV11-3 ASSRLGQGRDGYT
TRBJ1-3 TRBV15 ATSRETVSSGNTIY
TRBJ2-7 TRBV11-2 ASSPRTESFGSLSYEQY
TRBJ2-5 TRBV5-1 ASSRLNRAQETQY
TRBJ1-2 TRBV5-5 ASSLVAQTYGYT
TRBJ2-1 TRBV27 ASSSGGAEQF
TRBJ2-6 TRBV18 ASSPPRGGSLFGANVLT
TRBJ1-2 TRBV5-5 ASRIGTGSYGYT
TRBJ2-1 TRBV7-9 ASSSSGNEQF